This passage covers 19 T cell receptor beta chains from one sample sequenced in a study of T cells in Graves' hyperthyroidism and ophthalmopathy. TCR beta CDR3 regions were amplified from RNA transcripts. First-round RT-PCR of the TCR CDR3 relied on the HTBI primer set. TCRdb reanalysed the multiplex PCR reads using MiXCR and keeps one entry per CDR3 protein. The table has some 560,000 distinct CDR3 sequences, 15% to 18% seen once. Source material: blood. All receptors come from a young woman with Graves' hyperthyroidism.

The chain links TRBV6-1 to TRBJ2-7; no reliable D call. Trimming pared 1 base from V and 4 bases from J, leaving 5 bases between. From germline, CDR1 is MNHNS and CDR2 SASEGT. The CDR3 loop spans 12 amino acids. The DNA for the CDR3 is TGTGCCAGCAGTGAAGTTTTATACGAGCAGTACTTC. Amino acids: CASSEVLYEQYF.

This chain connects TRBV5-5 to TRBJ1-6; TRBD1 agrees at 7 bases. CDR1 is SGHKS and CDR2 is YYEKEE in the germline V gene (reference sequence). CDR3 length: 17 amino acids. V lost 4 bases, J lost 4 bases, and 11 bases stayed unmatched. DNA for the CDR3: TGTGCCAGCAGCAAGAACAGGGGCAGGGTTTATAATTCACCCCTCCACTTT. Its translation is CASSKNRGRVYNSPLHF.

As regards this clonotype: A much larger clone is a single base away; this may be a read error. No conserved phenylalanine or tryptophan is present at the end of the CDR3, so a read error is the likely explanation. This chain connects TRBV24-1 to TRBJ2-1; tentative D call: TRBD2 (5 bases). The CDR3 covers 15 residues. The germline V gene has CDR1 KGHDR and CDR2 SFDVKD. Deletions cut 3 bases from V and 5 bases from J, with 13 bases between. The CDR3, as DNA: TGTGCCACCAGTGATCTTGCGGAGGATCACAATGAGCAGTTCCTC. This codes for CATSDLAEDHNEQFL.

About this clonotype: A read error may be the cause here, since a much bigger clone is one base away. The CDR3 loop reads CASGTRSSYNEQYF. Here the CDR3 DNA reads TGTGCCAGCGGGACGAGGAGCTCCTACAATGAGCAGTACTTC. The chain carries TRBV12-3 or TRBV12-4 and TRBJ2-1, with D perhaps being TRBD1 or TRBD2 (5 bases each). Gene TRBJ2-7 matches the end of the DNA better, so the J call may be wrong. CDR3 length: 14 residues.

This clonotype was found many times. The chain links TRBV2 to TRBJ1-1, with 9 positions matching TRBD1. The CDR3 length is 15 residues. V was clipped by 7 bases and J by 1 base; unmatched bases: 7. Looked up from germline, CDR1 is SNHLY and CDR2 is FYNNEI. CDR3 sequence: CASKKGTGPNTEAFF. CDR3 in DNA: TGTGCCAGCAAAAAAGGGACAGGGCCGAACACTGAAGCTTTCTTT. Drawing the rest from reference TRBV2 and TRBJ1-1, the complete variable domain is EPEVTQTPSHQVTQMGQEVILRCVPISNHLYFYWYRQILGQKVEFLVSFYNNEISEKSEIFDDQFSVERPDGSNFTLKIRSTKLEDSAMYFCASKKGTGPNTEAFFGQGTRLTVV.

This clonotype was recorded many times. This chain connects TRBV7-2 to TRBJ2-1; perhaps TRBD2 as D (6 bases). Germline V gene sequence: CDR1 SGHTA, CDR2 FQGNSA. The germline V and J ends were trimmed by 5 bases and 12 bases, with 17 bases remaining between them. This CDR3 has 13 amino acids. The CDR3 region is CASSPRSGELQFF. The CDR3 coding sequence is TGTGCCAGCAGCCCCCGTTCGGGGGAGTTGCAGTTCTTC. Looking up the rest from reference TRBV7-2 and TRBJ2-1 gives the full variable domain: GAGVSQSPSNKVTEKGKDVELRCDPISGHTALYWYRQSLGQGLEFLIYFQGNSAPDKSGLPSDRFSAERTGGSVSTLTIQRTQQEDSAVYLCASSPRSGELQFFGPGTRLTVL.

This clonotype was counted between two and nine times. J is TRBJ2-1 and V is TRBV6-1; D may be TRBD1 (6 bases). From germline, CDR1 is MNHNS and CDR2 SASEGT. V lost 6 bases, J lost 6 bases, and 30 bases lay in between. The CDR3 consists of 19 residues. CDR3 sequence (DNA): TGTGCCAGCAGGACAGGAGCCCCGCAACGAGCGTCCTTACTCAATGAGCAGTTCTTC. Translating it yields CASRTGAPQRASLLNEQFF.

This clonotype was observed once. A read error may be the cause here, since a much bigger clone is one base away. The chain combines TRBV7-3 with TRBJ2-5, with 7 positions matching TRBD2. The end of the DNA fits TRBJ2-1 better, so the J call may be wrong. The germline CDR1 and CDR2 sequences are SGHTA and FQGTGA. The CDR3 runs 14 residues. In nucleotides, the CDR3 is TGTGCTAGCAGCCAAGGACTAGTGGGGGAGACCCAGTTCTTC. Protein product: CASSQGLVGETQFF.

At least ten counts were recorded for this clonotype. The chain is built from TRBV20-1 and TRBJ2-1; TRBD2 aligns across 14 bases. Losses at the gene ends were 6 bases for V and 3 bases for J; bases not matched to a gene: 10. This CDR3 has 17 residues. In germline, CDR1 is DFQATT, CDR2 SNEGSKA (reference sequence). Written as DNA, the CDR3 is TGCAGTGCACCCGGGACTAGCGGGAGTTACGACTACAATGAGCAGTTCTTC. Amino acid sequence: CSAPGTSGSYDYNEQFF.

This clonotype was seen a handful of times. The genes are TRBV9 and TRBJ2-2; TRBD1 matches 11 bases. CDR1 and CDR2 (germline): SGDLS, YYNGEE. The CDR3 totals 17 residues. The V segment lost 0 bases and the J segment 4 bases; nucleotides outside the gene matches: 5. The CDR3 DNA is TGTGCCAGCAGCGTAGCTCCGGGGACAGGGGGCACCGGGGAGCTGTTTTTT. Translation gives CASSVAPGTGGTGELFF.

The V gene is TRBV4-1, the J gene TRBJ1-4; D is unclear. This CDR3 spans 16 amino acids. V was pared by 1 base and J by 4 bases, with 13 bases between. Germline V lookup: CDR1 MGHRA, CDR2 YSYEKL. The CDR3 region has the DNA TGCGCCAGCAGCCAAGTCATCGGACCGGATAATGAAAAACTGTTTTTT. Residues: CASSQVIGPDNEKLFF.

This clonotype was picked up many times. The chain has TRBV20-1 and TRBJ2-3; D is ambiguous. CDR1 is DFQATT, CDR2 SNEGSKA, per germline (reference sequence). V was clipped by 6 bases and J by 2 bases, with 12 bases between them. There are 13 residues in the CDR3. The CDR3 here is CSAIPRPTDTQYF. The CDR3 DNA sequence: TGCAGTGCCATTCCAAGGCCCACAGATACGCAGTATTTT.

With respect to this clonotype: One junction end does not reproduce the germline sequence, and a read error may be involved. J is TRBJ2-7 and V is TRBV7-2; 13 bases map to TRBD2. CDR1 is SGHTA, CDR2 FQGNSA, per germline. The length of the CDR3 is 17 residues. CDR3 protein: CASSLGGGLAGHYERYF. As DNA, the CDR3 is TGTGCCAGCAGCTTGGGGGGGGGACTAGCGGGACATTACGAGCGGTACTTC.

This clonotype was picked up a small number of times. The chain employs TRBV6-1 and TRBJ1-5, with D hard to call. Trimming cost V 2 bases and J 0 bases, with 8 bases left between them. The germline CDR1 and CDR2 sequences are MNHNS and SASEGT. The CDR3 is 15 amino acids. The CDR3 DNA reads TGTGCCAGCAGTGAACGGGATTTTAGCAATCAGCCCCAGCATTTT. Amino acids: CASSERDFSNQPQHF.

CDR3 protein: CAISRAEPEQYF. CDR3 DNA sequence: TGTGCCATCAGCCGGGCCGAGCCCGAGCAGTACTTC. The genes are TRBV10-3 and TRBJ2-7, with D unresolved. The CDR3 is 12 amino acids. Per the germline V gene, CDR1 is ENHRY and CDR2 is SYGVKD. Trimming cost V 6 bases and J 6 bases, with 12 bases left between them.

This rearrangement joins TRBV7-3 to TRBJ2-3; 7 bases are shared with TRBD2. Per germline, CDR1 SGHTA and CDR2 FQGTGA. The V segment lost 9 bases and the J segment 6 bases; nucleotides outside the gene matches: 9. This CDR3 is built from 13 residues. CDR3 DNA: TGTGCCAGTAACATCGGGAGGTTGGATACGCAGTATTTT. Its protein product is CASNIGRLDTQYF.

The CDR3 DNA is TGTGCCAGCAGGACCGGGACAGGGAGGAACGAGCAGTACTTC. Its translation: CASRTGTGRNEQYF. J is TRBJ2-7 and V is TRBV6-1; 9 nucleotides align to TRBD1. V shed 6 bases and J 5 bases; nucleotides not matched to a gene: 8. The CDR3 loop spans 14 amino acids. CDR1 is MNHNS, CDR2 SASEGT, per germline.

This clonotype was observed at least ten times. The V and J genes are TRBV7-9 and TRBJ2-1; 7 bases map to TRBD2. This CDR3 comprises 14 residues. The germline V gene encodes CDR1 SEHNR and CDR2 FQNEAQ (reference sequence). Trimming cost V 2 bases and J 8 bases; bases outside gene matches: 6. The DNA for the CDR3 is TGTGCCAGCAGCTTAATGGCGGGAGCGGATGAGCAGTTCTTC. This encodes CASSLMAGADEQFF.

V and J are TRBV24-1 and TRBJ2-3; 11 bases agree with TRBD2. Germline lookup yields CDR1 KGHDR and CDR2 SFDVKD. V was pared by 5 bases and J by 5 bases, with 11 bases of the junction left unmatched. The CDR3 is 17 residues long. The CDR3 DNA is TGTGCCACCAGTGGACAGACTAGCGGGAAAGCAAAAGATACGCAGTATTTT. Amino acid sequence: CATSGQTSGKAKDTQYF.